This TCR beta chain was captured in a study of T cell repertoires in cytomegalovirus infection. About the research overall: Well-studied HLA-B-restricted CMV epitopes were used in the study alongside recently identified HLA-C-restricted ones. Public TCR beta signatures were indicative of both CMV infection and a matching HLA type.

Broader study findings: Dominating the ex vivo response were HLA-C-restricted CMV-specific TCR beta clonotypes. CMV carriers with the relevant HLA were identified by cumulative public TCR beta family frequency.

Using its own MiXCR run on the reads, TCRdb lists one record per CDR3 protein. The sample contains 700,000 to 950,000 distinct CDR3 sequences, 32% of which appear only once. To note about this clonotype: Its antigen is still unknown.

CDR1 and CDR2 (germline): KGHDR, SFDVKD. The CDR3 consists of 15 residues. The V and J ends lost 7 bases and 6 bases, in that order; junction bases with no gene match: 6. The gene calls are TRBV24-1 and TRBJ2-1; TRBD2 matches 12 bases. The sample was cultured CD8+ T cells from PBMCs, taken from culture after CMV antigen stimulation. The source is a human donor in good health (CMV status not recorded). Some clones in this sample may be carry-over from other donors' samples. CDR3 bases: TGTGCCACCAGCCTAGCGGGGGGGCCTTCCAATGAGCAGTTCTTC. It is translated as CATSLAGGPSNEQFF.